Listed below are T cell receptor beta chains from one sample, sequenced in a study of shared clonotypes between healthy human individuals. The assay was immunoSEQ multiplex PCR, and TCRdb's table has in-frame clones only and misses some. The sample yields millions of clones, approximately 90% seen once. Sequencing used naive CD4+ T cells sorted from blood. These receptors were collected from a man younger than 30 in good health. The conserved cysteine and the conserved F or W are not part of the CDR3 here. The D gene is left open where the match is weak.

TRBV7-2	TRBJ2-2	NA	ASSLLSSTGNKELF
TRBV19	TRBJ2-2	TRBD2	ASRTSGTRNTGELF
TRBV11-3	TRBJ2-1	NA	ASSFSLGGTYNEQF
TRBV7-2	TRBJ2-2	TRBD2	ASSLQTSVNTGELF
TRBV9	TRBJ2-1	TRBD2	ASSVVGTSVGSYGEQF
TRBV9	TRBJ1-4	TRBD1	ASSAMDRINEKLF
TRBV5-1	TRBJ2-2	TRBD1	ASSLDRGRGTGELF
TRBV6-5	TRBJ1-1	NA	AIQGEGTEAF
TRBV6-6	TRBJ1-3	NA	ASRVGGSGNTIY
TRBV18	TRBJ2-7	NA	ASSSLGSFQSYEQY
TRBV2	TRBJ1-4	NA	ASRDQARANEKLF
TRBV5-1	TRBJ2-5	TRBD1	ASSFTIGQGEDETQY
TRBV2	TRBJ1-1	NA	ASSVQGPSGGTEAF
TRBV25-1	TRBJ1-1	NA	ASSPDVKGLRANTEAF
TRBV30	TRBJ1-3	NA	AWSVGSGNTIY
TRBV4-2	TRBJ2-5	NA	ASSQRGQETQY
TRBV28	TRBJ1-4	NA	ASSSGAGNEKLF
TRBV25-1	TRBJ2-7	TRBD2	ASSEGGRASYEQY
TRBV6-5	TRBJ2-3	TRBD2	ASSYAPGLATDTQY
TRBV6-6	TRBJ1-1	NA	ASPRQENTEAF
TRBV5-1	TRBJ1-4	NA	ASSLGTNEKLF
TRBV5-1	TRBJ2-7	NA	ASSFGAEQY
TRBV28	TRBJ1-5	NA	ASSLLQAYQPQH
TRBV5-4	TRBJ1-1	NA	ASSFGSAEAF
TRBV29-1	TRBJ2-4	TRBD1	SVSGQPNIQY
TRBV10-3	TRBJ2-3	TRBD1	AIQDRGGTDTQY
TRBV5-1	TRBJ2-3	NA	ASKSKDTDTQY
TRBV5-4	TRBJ2-5	NA	ASSFGSEGETQY
TRBV4-3	TRBJ1-1	NA	ASSQDRTANTEAF
TRBV5-1	TRBJ1-2	NA	ASSSGELSYGYT
TRBV7-9	TRBJ2-5	NA	ASSFFQDQETQY
TRBV5-6	TRBJ2-7	NA	ASRPGTSFYEQY
TRBV6-1	TRBJ2-1	NA	AGRQASYNEQF
TRBV2	TRBJ2-3	TRBD2	ASSLPSGSGTDTQY
TRBV18	TRBJ2-7	TRBD1	ASSRQGFYEQY
TRBV4-1	TRBJ2-7	NA	ASSLRWGAEQY
TRBV6-5	TRBJ1-5	TRBD1	ASGTGNQPQH
TRBV4-1	TRBJ1-4	TRBD1	ASSPRDRGTTNEKLF
TRBV9	TRBJ1-2	NA	ASSVQEDPYGYT
TRBV6-5	TRBJ2-7	NA	ASSYSIFGSQY
TRBV28	TRBJ1-2	NA	ASSPGGSNYGYT
TRBV2	TRBJ2-7	NA	ASSGQGGPYEQY
TRBV10-3	TRBJ2-1	TRBD1	AIRGQDTRSDEQF
TRBV7-2	TRBJ2-5	NA	ASSETRKETQY
TRBV5-1	TRBJ1-6	TRBD1	ASSLSGTGRSPLH
TRBV18	TRBJ2-7	NA	ASSPPSGAYEQY
TRBV11-2	TRBJ1-5	NA	ASSLSAGPASNQPQH
TRBV5-1	TRBJ2-1	NA	ASSLYSNEQF
TRBV27	TRBJ1-1	NA	ASSLAGGGATEAF
TRBV1	TRBJ2-7	NA	TSSHQDRGPYEQY
TRBV29-1	TRBJ2-7	TRBD1	SARTGIPYEQY
TRBV19	TRBJ2-3	TRBD1	ASSIGTGPDTQY
TRBV20-1	TRBJ1-2	NA	SAPPGVGYT
TRBV11-2	TRBJ2-3	NA	ASSLNGRGTDTQY
TRBV18	TRBJ2-1	TRBD1	ASSPQGAGNEQF